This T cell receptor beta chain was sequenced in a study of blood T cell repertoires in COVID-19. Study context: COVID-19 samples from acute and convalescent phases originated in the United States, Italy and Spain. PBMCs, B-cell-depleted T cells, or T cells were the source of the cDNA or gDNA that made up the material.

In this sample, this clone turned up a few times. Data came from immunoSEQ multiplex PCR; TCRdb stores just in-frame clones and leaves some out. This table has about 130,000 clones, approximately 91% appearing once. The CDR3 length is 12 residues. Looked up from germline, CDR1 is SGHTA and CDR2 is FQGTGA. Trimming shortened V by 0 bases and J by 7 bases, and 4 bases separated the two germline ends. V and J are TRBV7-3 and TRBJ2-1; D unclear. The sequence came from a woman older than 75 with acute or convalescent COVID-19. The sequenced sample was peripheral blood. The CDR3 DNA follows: TGTGCCAGCAGCTTAACAGCGAATGAGCAGTTCTTC. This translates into CASSLTANEQFF.